This T cell receptor (beta chain) is from a study of cytomegalovirus exposure and HLA in healthy donors (dated by TCRdb to the late 2010s). Broadly, across the study: In an earlier analysis of fewer than 750 of the donors, 276 Gb of sequence data and some 120 million unique TCR beta sequences from roughly 180 million T cells were reported. The later analysis used no new phenotypic data to find candidate immune exposures, relying instead on TCR beta sequences and their occurrence across donors. The number of donors typed differed by locus, with 629-630 for A, B, C, DRB1 and DQB1, roughly 520 for DQA1, about 610 for DPA1, and some 450 for DPB1. The study aimed to test whether cataloging public T cell receptors could reveal signatures of past pathogen exposure. Using immunosequencing, the study profiled T cell repertoires from 500 to 800 subjects and related those repertoires to cytomegalovirus serostatus. In a later analysis, previously published TCR beta repertoires from 670 or so donors were re-analyzed and high-resolution HLA genotyping was added so that TCR occurrence patterns could be studied. To decide whether each TCR beta V gene segment behaved as functional or pseudogenic, an earlier analysis of over 500 of the donors relied on high-throughput TCR beta sequencing. An early release that covered fewer than 800 HLA-typed donors contained 250 to 350 gigabases of sequencing data and some 87 million unique TCR sequences. Across approximately 420 genotyped donors of the cohort, an average of roughly 200,000 unique TCR beta nucleotide sequences per donor were sequenced, and around 20% of those sequences were non-productive. Besides the first cohort of roughly 660 subjects, a separate validation cohort made up of 120 different subjects was used. Of the 398 genotyped donors, approximately 83% fell in the genetic ancestry cluster associated with self-reported Caucasian donors. High-throughput TCR immunosequencing, statistical association of individual TCRs with disease status, and machine learning were combined to predict cytomegalovirus infection status. Donor age, sex, ethnicity and CMV serostatus were collected together with the repertoire data. Every repertoire in the discovery cohort had been generated on one and the same sequencing platform. Genome-wide SNP genotypes for about 65% of the 666 donors were used in a later genetic analysis, which treated that subset as a discovery cohort. Both class I and class II loci were covered by HLA typing, at four-digit resolution. Several DR-DQ haplotypes were handled as single units for association and clustering because linkage in the cohort was strong. Here is what the overall study found, with its caveats: Some 16 rarely observed V segments, including chromosome 9 orphons, were excluded from the earlier analysis of approximately 600 of the donors because counts were too low. Because HLA typing was missing for some donors at each locus, association tests included only the typed subset. According to a later analysis, most CMV-associated TCR beta chains appeared to be HLA-restricted, and the HLA associations seemed to be driven largely by CMV exposure. According to a later genetic analysis, donors in an Asian-associated ancestry cluster had fewer N-insertions in productive TCRs than the approximately 630-donor mean. The study listed 170 or so TCR beta chains as associated with cytomegalovirus. The only immune exposure information available for the cohort was CMV serostatus. This cohort had only TCR beta chains sequenced, and the lack of alpha or paired-chain data limited which features could be detected. A further reported finding was that TCR beta sequences accurately predicted the HLA-A and HLA-B alleles for most subjects in the first cohort. Correlated functional status among segregating V segments might reflect linkage disequilibrium, but an unknown experimental factor could not be ruled out. In both the original and validation cohorts, the classifier was reported to diagnose cytomegalovirus status with high specificity and sensitivity. A cluster of highly shared sequence variants was judged likely to represent a technical artifact of the sequencing pipeline. An association between a missense DCLRE1C variant and V-gene and J-gene trimming of TCR beta chains was found in a later genetic analysis and replicated in an independent cohort. Several of the top co-occurrence clusters appeared to be linked to parvovirus B19, influenza, CMV and Epstein-Barr virus, according to a later analysis. According to the authors, the approach could potentially be generalized to other disease states and immunological phenotypes. Presence/absence analyses assumed roughly uniform sequencing depth across donors, an assumption that may not hold. In a later analysis, HLA-associated TCR beta chains showed more clonal expansion and lower generation probabilities than non-associated chains that were equally common. Broadly in line with IMGT annotations, most TCR beta V segments showed up in productive rearrangements about 87% or about 30% of the time in an earlier analysis of roughly 590 of the donors. Most TCR sequences were observed very rarely across donors, whereas some public TCRs were present in many individuals. Strong co-occurrence of HLA alleles, especially DR and DQ, made assigning TCR associations to individual alleles difficult. In vitro tests confirmed that a few of the cytomegalovirus-associated TCR beta chains recognize cytomegalovirus antigens. The 87-base-pair reads could not distinguish some IMGT-functional V segments, including TRBV6-2 and TRBV6-3, so those segments were excluded. In a later analysis, the rate of TCR association differed among HLA loci, with DRB1 alleles having the most associated TCRs and HLA-C alleles having the fewest. In a later analysis, some 17,000 TCR beta sequences were associated with specific HLA alleles at a false discovery rate of 0.05.

The library was produced with the immunoSEQ multiplex PCR assay. For the multiplex PCR, a mixture combining 60 forward primers for TCR Vbeta segments and 13 reverse primers for TCR Jbeta segments was used. Amplification of the CDR3 region of rearranged TCR beta genes was performed with a multiplex PCR assay on genomic DNA. On the Illumina HiSeq System, the amplified TCR beta libraries were sequenced as 87-base-pair reads. Processing in the source paper ran as follows. In a later analysis, some 80 million unique TCR beta chains were counted across the 500 to 850 repertoires, and roughly 10 million of these chains were shared by at least two donors. Raw reads were error-corrected and collapsed into unique sequences by a nearest-neighbor algorithm in which closely related sequences were merged to remove PCR and sequencing errors. CDR3 sequences were aligned to IMGT reference sequences to assign V, D and J gene segments. For a sequence to be retained, a match of at least six nucleotides was required to both a V gene segment and a J gene segment. A rearrangement was called productive if the CDR3 had no stop codons and remained in frame with V and J, and every other rearrangement was called non-productive. Following IMGT convention, CDR3 was defined as the stretch from the second conserved V-encoded cysteine to the conserved J-encoded phenylalanine. Sequences without an unambiguous match to a single V gene segment were excluded from the earlier analysis of 450 to 650 of the donors. An earlier analysis of 500 to 600 of the donors classified V segments as functional when productive rearrangements were above 56.7% and as segregating when the standard deviation between donors was above 5%. To diagnose cytomegalovirus status from the catalog of TCR beta chain sequences, a statistical classification framework was built. V and J gene assignment, in a later analysis, came from comparing TCR nucleotide sequences with IMGT/GENE-DB human TR gene sequences. The TCRdist pipeline was used in a later analysis to assign CDR3 sequences and most-parsimonious VDJ recombination scenarios. In a later analysis, each TCR beta chain was defined by its CDR3 amino acid sequence together with its V-gene family, and reads lacking a unique V-gene family were excluded. A later analysis removed 592 highly shared, low-generation-probability nucleotide sequences to deal with suspected cross-contamination and a sequencing artifact. A later analysis calculated a clonal expansion index for each public chain from normalized within-repertoire ranks of inferred template counts. A later analysis computed generation probabilities with a VDJ recombination model fitted to out-of-frame rearrangements, and checked the results against IGoR. In a later analysis, TCR-TCR, TCR-HLA and TCR-CMV co-occurrence was scored with hypergeometric tests, and a repertoire-size bias correction was applied to TCR pairs. To estimate false discovery rates, a later analysis permuted the HLA or CMV assignments 20 times. In a later analysis, co-occurring TCRs were grouped using DBSCAN, and TCRdist sequence similarity was added for clustering within HLA-allele-positive subsets. For co-occurrence clustering, repertoires with fewer than 30,000 or more than 120,000 public chains were excluded, along with four to six repertoires with anomalous nucleotide sharing. Entries here come from immuneACCESS through TCRdb and include only in-frame sequences with V and J called. Some clones fail to appear in such tables; in the studies checked, an unresolved V gene covers under half of the shortfall, and the cause of the remainder is unknown. V and J calls plus clone size are reproduced from that table; the DNA served to infer D and trimming. Recorded for this sample are roughly 110,000 clones; around 68% of them occurred a single time. The ten most abundant clones make up 4.2% of the sample.

Note on this clone: There is no known antigen for this receptor. Base-call qualities are not available, and no considerably larger clone is one nucleotide away.

In total, roughly 710 healthy bone marrow donors made up the cohort. At the time of sampling, all cohort members were nominally healthy, though unrecorded immune exposures were likely present. The donor tested CMV seropositive and was one of the 289 seropositive cohort members. Every donor gave a peripheral blood sample, and the peripheral blood mononuclear cells from that sample were used for TCR beta sequencing. The Qiagen DNeasy Blood Extraction Kit was used to extract genomic DNA from the blood cell samples. CDR3 length: 17 amino acids, cysteine to phenylalanine. Only the CDR3 part of the read is kept: 51 bases, read in frame from the first base. After removal of 4 bases from V and 5 bases from J, the junction retains 12 bases not matched to a gene. CDR1 and CDR2 (LGHNA, YNFKEQ) derive from the germline V gene.

The receptor's source is a middle-aged woman in good health and CMV-seropositive. Sequencing input: PBMCs. The chain was built from TRBV4-2 and TRBJ2-5; 11 middle bases align to TRBD2. The CDR3 protein: CASSPTSGRRAKETQYF. The DNA reads as follows: TGTGCCAGCAGCCCCACTAGCGGGAGAAGGGCAAAGGAGACCCAGTACTTC.